Each of the 17 T cell receptor beta chains below was sequenced from the same sample in a study of PD-L1 blockade in urothelial cancer. Generated by immunoSEQ multiplex PCR, the TCRdb table keeps only in-frame clones and is missing some. The repertoire consists of under 120,000 clones, with around 85% occurring once and the leading ten covering 2% to 3%. The sequenced sample was PBMCs, obtained around atezolizumab (anti-PD-L1) treatment. The receptor source for this set is a man between 45 and 60 years old with urothelial cancer.

The chain uses TRBV28 and TRBJ2-7; 12 nucleotides line up with TRBD2. The CDR3 is 14 amino acids. V gave up 7 bases and J gave up 3 bases; unmatched junction bases: 4. Germline V gene lookup returns CDR1 MDHEN and CDR2 SYDVKM. The CDR3 loop is CASTTSGRVYEQYF. CDR3 nucleotide sequence: TGTGCCAGCACGACTAGCGGGAGAGTCTACGAGCAGTACTTC.

J is TRBJ2-7 and V is TRBV6-4; TRBD2 agrees at 7 bases. Germline V gene sequence: CDR1 MRHNA, CDR2 SNTAGT. Trimming cost V 3 bases and J 3 bases; bases outside gene matches: 8. The CDR3 contains 15 residues. The DNA for the CDR3 is TGTGCCAGCAGTGATGGAGGCGGGAGCCACTACGAGCAGTACTTC. Protein: CASSDGGGSHYEQYF.

V usage is TRBV4-1 and J usage is TRBJ2-6; a possible D gene is TRBD1 (5 bases). V gave up 4 bases and J gave up 2 bases, with 6 bases separating them. Germline assignment: CDR1 MGHRA and CDR2 YSYEKL. There are 14 residues in the CDR3. CDR3 sequence (DNA): TGCGCCAGCAGCCCAGGGACTGGGGCCAACGTCCTGACTTTC. Residues: CASSPGTGANVLTF.

The chain uses TRBV9 and TRBJ1-2; D is perhaps TRBD1 (6 bases). The CDR3 runs to 14 residues. Germline assignment: CDR1 SGDLS and CDR2 YYNGEE. The V gene lost 3 bases and the J gene lost 7 bases, with 16 bases spanning the gap. The CDR3 is CASSALNRVAGYTF. As DNA, the CDR3 is TGTGCCAGCAGCGCGTTAAACAGGGTGGCTGGCTACACCTTC.

In its sample, this clone was seen once. The genes are TRBV21-1 and TRBJ2-4; the D segment call TRBD2 is taken from the table without a DNA check. TRBV21-1 is flagged as a pseudogene. CDR3 length: 18 residues. As DNA, the CDR3 is TGTGCCAGCCGAAAGGGGCCTAGCGGGAGTTCGGCCAAAAACATTCAGTACTTC. This gives the protein CASRKGPSGSSAKNIQYF.

The J gene is TRBJ2-1, the V gene TRBV5-1; 13 nucleotides line up with TRBD2. V dropped 4 bases and J dropped 6; count of bases not matched to a gene: 7. The length of the CDR3 is 16 residues. Germline assignment: CDR1 SGHRS and CDR2 YFSETQ. CDR3 DNA sequence: TGCGCCAGCAGCCTCACACTAGCGGGAGGGGGCAATGAGCAGTTCTTC. It yields the protein CASSLTLAGGGNEQFF.

The rearrangement joins TRBV7-6 to TRBJ2-1, with 8 bases fitting TRBD1. CDR3 size: 15 residues. Germline V gives CDR1 SGHVS, CDR2 FNYEAQ. The J segment lost 2 bases and the V segment lost 6 bases, leaving 6 bases of the junction unmatched. CDR3 sequence: CASSLGTGPYNEQFF. In DNA, the CDR3 is TGTGCCAGCAGTCTCGGGACAGGCCCCTACAATGAGCAGTTCTTC.

The chain uses TRBV2 and TRBJ2-2, with 14 bases matching TRBD2. Looked up from germline, CDR1 is SNHLY and CDR2 is FYNNEI. V lost 9 bases and J lost 3; bases outside the gene matches: 6. This CDR3 spans 16 amino acids. CDR3 amino acids: CARAGLAGVDTGELFF. CDR3 sequence (DNA): TGTGCCAGAGCGGGACTAGCGGGAGTAGACACCGGGGAGCTGTTTTTT.

The chain joins TRBV7-2 to TRBJ2-7, with D perhaps TRBD1 (6 bases). Per the germline V gene, CDR1 is SGHTA and CDR2 is FQGNSA. V was shortened by 5 bases and J by 3 bases, with 17 bases between the two germline ends. CDR3 length: 15 amino acids. CDR3 sequence (DNA): TGTGCCAGCAGCCCCAGGGGCGGCATTGACTACGAGCAGTACTTC. Translated: CASSPRGGIDYEQYF.

This chain links TRBV5-1 with TRBJ1-2; D remains unclear. The CDR3 covers 13 residues. V gave up 2 bases and J gave up 2 bases, with 7 bases separating them. CDR1 is SGHRS and CDR2 is YFSETQ in the germline V gene. CDR3 in amino acids: CASSLTVNYGYTF. In DNA, the CDR3 is TGCGCCAGCAGCTTAACAGTGAACTATGGCTACACCTTC.

This chain joins TRBV7-2 and TRBJ1-2, with D perhaps TRBD1 (5 bases). Germline assignment: CDR1 SGHTA and CDR2 FQGNSA. V was cut by 1 base and J by 4 bases, with 13 bases left in between. This CDR3 has 15 residues. CDR3 region: CASSLGGVQGYGYTF. The CDR3 DNA reads TGTGCCAGCAGCTTAGGGGGGGTTCAGGGCTATGGCTACACCTTC.

The chain uses TRBV7-8 and TRBJ1-2; 7 bases fit TRBD1. Germline V lookup: CDR1 SGHVS, CDR2 FQNEAQ. J gave up 3 bases and V 8 bases, and 6 bases lay outside the gene matches. The CDR3 consists of 13 residues. CDR3 bases: TGTGCCAGCCAAGACAGGGCCGACTATGGCTACACCTTC. Its translation: CASQDRADYGYTF.

For this clone: Within the sample, other DNA sequences also encode this same CDR3. The rearrangement uses TRBV28 and TRBJ2-5; D not resolved. V dropped 3 bases and J dropped 2 bases, with 7 bases sitting between them. CDR3 length equals 13 residues. Germline CDR1 is MDHEN and CDR2 is SYDVKM. The CDR3 loop is CASSFPGQETQYF. The CDR3 DNA sequence: TGTGCCAGCAGTTTCCCCGGGCAAGAGACCCAGTACTTC. The full variable domain, with the rest looked up from reference TRBV28 and TRBJ2-5, is DVKVTQSSRYLVKRTGEKVFLECVQDMDHENMFWYRQDPGLGLRLIYFSYDVKMKEKGDIPEGYSVSREKKERFSLILESASTNQTSMYLCASSFPGQETQYFGPGTRLLVL.

The V call is TRBV5-8, the J call TRBJ1-2; D unclear. The germline gives CDR1 SGHTS, CDR2 YDEGEE. The V and J ends lost 3 bases and 0 bases respectively, with 12 bases between them. CDR3 length: 15 amino acids. The CDR3 DNA reads as TGTGCCAGCAGCTCGCGCGGGTTCGCTAACTATGGCTACACCTTC. Translation gives CASSSRGFANYGYTF.

This chain connects TRBV6-1 to TRBJ2-7, with a tentative D call TRBD1 (6 bases). Per germline, CDR1 MNHNS and CDR2 SASEGT. The V and J ends lost 8 bases and 6 bases respectively, with 17 bases between them. This CDR3 contains 13 residues. The CDR3 DNA is TGTGCCAGCGTTACAGGGCAGCGTCTCGAGCAGTACTTC. As protein: CASVTGQRLEQYF.

The chain carries TRBV7-2 and TRBJ2-1; 8 nucleotides align to TRBD2. The J segment lost 1 base and the V segment lost 3 bases, leaving 2 bases of the junction unmatched. This CDR3 region has 15 residues. Germline CDR1 and CDR2: SGHTA and FQGNSA. CDR3 protein: CASSLGLGSYNEQFF. CDR3 sequence (DNA): TGTGCCAGCAGCTTGGGACTAGGTTCCTACAATGAGCAGTTCTTC.

The rearrangement joins TRBV5-6 to TRBJ1-4; possibly TRBD1 for D (6 bases). Trimming cost V 4 bases and J 0 bases, with 16 bases left between them. Per germline, CDR1 SGHDT and CDR2 YYEEEE. The length of the CDR3 is 17 residues. Here the CDR3 reads CASSQQGRSATNEKLFF. The CDR3 nucleotides read TGTGCCAGCAGCCAACAGGGACGGAGTGCAACTAATGAAAAACTGTTTTTT.